A selection of T cell receptor beta chains follows, all from one sample in a study of shared clonotypes between healthy human individuals. TCRdb's copy holds only in-frame clones and misses some; the assay was immunoSEQ multiplex PCR. Counted here are over 1.5 million clones, 98% occurring once; the ten biggest clones make up around 0.47%. The sample was naive CD4+ T cells sorted from blood. The receptors were gathered from a young man in good health. The CDR3 runs from the conserved cysteine through the conserved F or W. A D gene is named only where the DNA matches it firmly. Some rows have no size entry. The others give once, few or many, or a class for an expanded clone.

cdr3_aa	cdr3_nt	clone_size	d_call	v_call	j_call
CASSGTGEYEQYF	TGTGCCAGCAGTGGGACAGGGGAATACGAGCAGTACTTC	-	TRBD1	TRBV27	TRBJ2-7
CASSLIPETQYF	TGTGCCAGCAGTCTGATACCAGAGACCCAGTACTTC	-	-	TRBV28	TRBJ2-5
CAWSVFRGNTEAFF	TGTGCCTGGAGTGTATTCAGGGGGAACACTGAAGCTTTCTTT	-	-	TRBV30	TRBJ1-1
CASSRKLAGGNNEQFF	TGTGCCAGCAGCCGGAAACTAGCGGGAGGCAACAATGAGCAGTTCTTC	-	TRBD2	TRBV7-2	TRBJ2-1
CASSLFRGSYEQYF	TGTGCCAGCAGCTTGTTTCGGGGCTCCTACGAGCAGTACTTC	-	-	TRBV5-6	TRBJ2-7
CASSLSDPQETQYF	TGCGCCAGCAGCCTGTCCGACCCCCAAGAGACCCAGTACTTC	once	-	TRBV5-1	TRBJ2-5
CASSFRGPLEQYF	TGTGCCAGCAGTTTCAGGGGCCCTCTCGAGCAGTACTTC	-	-	TRBV28	TRBJ2-7
CASSLVGADTQYF	TGTGCCAGCAGCTTAGTAGGTGCAGATACGCAGTATTTT	-	-	TRBV7-8	TRBJ2-3
CASTLGDRDPYEQYF	TGTGCCAGCACCCTTGGGGATCGCGACCCCTACGAGCAGTACTTC	-	-	TRBV7-2	TRBJ2-7
CASSPQGSTHGNTIYF	TGTGCCAGCTCACCACAGGGATCAACGCATGGAAACACCATATATTTT	-	-	TRBV18	TRBJ1-3
CASSLRGIGEQFF	TGTGCCAGCAGTTTACGAGGGATCGGTGAGCAGTTCTTC	-	-	TRBV28	TRBJ2-1
CAISAGADQPQHF	TGTGCCATCAGTGCAGGGGCGGATCAGCCCCAGCATTTT	-	-	TRBV10-3	TRBJ1-5
CASSTDRRNTDTQYF	TGCGCCAGCAGCACTGACAGGCGTAACACAGATACGCAGTATTTT	-	-	TRBV10-1	TRBJ2-3
CASGPGGELFF	TGTGCCAGCGGTCCGGGTGGGGAGCTGTTTTTT	-	-	TRBV28	TRBJ2-2
CASRPRDRTYEQYF	TGTGCCAGCAGACCCCGGGACAGGACCTACGAGCAGTACTTC	-	TRBD1	TRBV6-5	TRBJ2-7
CASSRQGASLSDPYGYTF	TGTGCCAGCAGCAGACAGGGGGCGTCTCTATCAGACCCCTATGGCTACACCTTC	-	TRBD1	TRBV28	TRBJ1-2
CASSLPGTGLSEQYF	TGCGCCAGCAGCTTACCCGGGACAGGGCTTTCCGAGCAGTACTTC	-	TRBD1	TRBV4-1	TRBJ2-7
CASSPRIGEAFF	TGTGCCAGCAGCCCGCGCATCGGTGAAGCTTTCTTT	-	-	TRBV7-6	TRBJ1-1
CAISGKGDQPQHF	TGTGCCATCAGTGGAAAAGGGGATCAGCCCCAGCATTTT	-	-	TRBV10-3	TRBJ1-5
CASSEEGLAVYEQYF	TGTGCCAGCAGCGAAGAGGGACTAGCGGTCTACGAGCAGTACTTC	-	TRBD2	TRBV11-2	TRBJ2-7
CATGQSTDTQYF	TGTGCCACTGGCCAGAGCACAGATACGCAGTATTTT	-	-	TRBV28	TRBJ2-3
CASRGTSGTYEQYF	TGTGCCAGCAGGGGGACTAGCGGGACCTACGAGCAGTACTTC	-	TRBD2	TRBV27	TRBJ2-7
CASSPWGVTYEQYF	TGCGCCAGCAGCCCGTGGGGGGTTACCTACGAGCAGTACTTC	-	-	TRBV5-1	TRBJ2-7
CASSIVRGRTDTQYF	TGTGCCAGTAGTATTGTCAGGGGGCGAACAGATACGCAGTATTTT	-	TRBD1	TRBV19	TRBJ2-3
CASSLGQGKDTQYF	TGCGCCAGCAGCTTGGGACAGGGGAAAGATACGCAGTATTTT	-	TRBD1	TRBV5-1	TRBJ2-3
CASSFRHYGYTF	TGTGCCAGCAGTTTTCGACACTATGGCTACACCTTC	-	-	TRBV25-1	TRBJ1-2
CASSPQGVHNQPQHF	TGTGCCAGCAGTCCCCAGGGGGTTCACAATCAGCCCCAGCATTTT	-	TRBD1	TRBV28	TRBJ1-5